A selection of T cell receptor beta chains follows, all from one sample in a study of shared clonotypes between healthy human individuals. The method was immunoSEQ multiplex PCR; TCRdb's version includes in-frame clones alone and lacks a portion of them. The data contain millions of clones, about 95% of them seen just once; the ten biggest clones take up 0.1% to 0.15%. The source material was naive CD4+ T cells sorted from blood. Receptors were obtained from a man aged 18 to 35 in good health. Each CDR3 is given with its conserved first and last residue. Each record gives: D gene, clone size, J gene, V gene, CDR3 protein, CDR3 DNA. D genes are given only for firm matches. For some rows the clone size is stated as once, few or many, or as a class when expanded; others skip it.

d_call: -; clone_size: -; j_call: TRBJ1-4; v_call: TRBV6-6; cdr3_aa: CAARSVGKLFF; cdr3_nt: TGTGCCGCCCGATCTGTGGGAAAACTGTTTTTT
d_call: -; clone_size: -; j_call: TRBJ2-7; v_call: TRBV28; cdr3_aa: CASTGTAAYEQYF; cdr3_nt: TGTGCCAGTACCGGGACCGCCGCCTACGAGCAGTACTTC
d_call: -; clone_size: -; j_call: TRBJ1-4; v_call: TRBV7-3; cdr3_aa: CASSLSGGPNEKLFF; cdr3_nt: TGTGCCAGCAGCTTATCCGGGGGCCCTAATGAAAAACTGTTTTTT
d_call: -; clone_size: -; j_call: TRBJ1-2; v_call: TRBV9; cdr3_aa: CASSVELGNSYGYTF; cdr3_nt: TGTGCCAGCAGCGTAGAGTTGGGAAACTCCTATGGCTACACCTTC
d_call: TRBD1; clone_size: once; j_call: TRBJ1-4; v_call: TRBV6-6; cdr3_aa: CASSYSQGPNEKLFF; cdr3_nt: TGTGCCAGCAGTTACTCACAGGGGCCGAATGAAAAACTGTTTTTT
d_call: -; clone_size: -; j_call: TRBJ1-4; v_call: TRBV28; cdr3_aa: CASRLRVVREKLFF; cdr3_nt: TGTGCCAGCAGACTCAGGGTGGTAAGAGAAAAACTGTTTTTT
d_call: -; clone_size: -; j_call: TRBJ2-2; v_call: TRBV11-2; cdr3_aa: CASSPRQYTGELFF; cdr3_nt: TGTGCCAGCAGCCCCAGACAGTACACCGGGGAGCTGTTTTTT
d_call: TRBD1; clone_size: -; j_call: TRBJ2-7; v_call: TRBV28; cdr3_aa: CASSLDRDRVTPYYEQYF; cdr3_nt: TGTGCCAGCAGCCTCGACCGGGACAGGGTAACCCCCTACTACGAGCAGTACTTC
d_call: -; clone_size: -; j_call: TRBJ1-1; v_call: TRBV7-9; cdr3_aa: CASSVGGVSLAEAFF; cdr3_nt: TGTGCCAGCAGCGTAGGAGGGGTGTCGTTGGCTGAAGCTTTCTTT
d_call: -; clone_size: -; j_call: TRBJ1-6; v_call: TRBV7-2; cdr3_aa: CASSLTFSSPLHF; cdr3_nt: TGTGCCAGCAGCCTTACCTTCTCTTCACCCCTCCACTTT
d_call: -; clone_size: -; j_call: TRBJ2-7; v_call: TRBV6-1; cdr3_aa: CATADLTGKTYEQYF; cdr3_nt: TGTGCCACAGCCGACCTGACAGGAAAAACCTACGAGCAGTACTTC
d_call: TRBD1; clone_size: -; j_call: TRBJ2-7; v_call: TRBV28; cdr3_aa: CASGPGQAYEQYF; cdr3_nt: TGTGCCAGCGGACCGGGACAGGCCTACGAGCAGTACTTC
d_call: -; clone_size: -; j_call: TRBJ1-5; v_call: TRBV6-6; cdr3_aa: CASQTGRSNQPQHF; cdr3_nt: TGTGCCAGTCAGACTGGGAGGAGCAATCAGCCCCAGCATTTT
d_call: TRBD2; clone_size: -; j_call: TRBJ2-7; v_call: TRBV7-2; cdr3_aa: CASSFGLAVSYEQYF; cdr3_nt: TGTGCCAGCAGCTTTGGACTAGCGGTTTCCTACGAGCAGTACTTC
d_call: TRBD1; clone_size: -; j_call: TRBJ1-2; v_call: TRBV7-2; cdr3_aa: CASSRPGTGYNGYTF; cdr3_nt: TGTGCCAGCAGCCGTCCCGGGACAGGGTACAATGGCTACACCTTC
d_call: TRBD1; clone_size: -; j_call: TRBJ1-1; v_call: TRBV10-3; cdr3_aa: CAIRPPTGGLNTEAFF; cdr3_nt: TGTGCCATCAGACCCCCGACAGGGGGTCTTAACACTGAAGCTTTCTTT
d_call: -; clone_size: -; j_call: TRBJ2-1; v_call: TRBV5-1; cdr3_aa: CASTSLLGGEQFF; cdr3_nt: TGCGCCAGCACCTCACTGCTGGGGGGTGAGCAGTTCTTC
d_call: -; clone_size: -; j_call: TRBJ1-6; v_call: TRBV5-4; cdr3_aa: CASSLGNSPLHF; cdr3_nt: TGTGCCAGCAGCTTGGGGAATTCACCCCTCCACTTT
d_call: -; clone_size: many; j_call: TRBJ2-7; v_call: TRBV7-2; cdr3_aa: CASSLFYEQYF; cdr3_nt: TGTGCCAGCAGCCTCTTCTACGAGCAGTACTTC
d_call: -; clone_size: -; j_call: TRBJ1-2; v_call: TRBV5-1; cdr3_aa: CASSSRETGYTF; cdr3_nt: TGCGCCAGCAGCTCCAGGGAAACCGGCTACACCTTC
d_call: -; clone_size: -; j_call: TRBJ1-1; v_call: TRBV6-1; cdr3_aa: CASSEGPEAFF; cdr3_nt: TGTGCCAGCAGTGAGGGCCCTGAAGCTTTCTTT
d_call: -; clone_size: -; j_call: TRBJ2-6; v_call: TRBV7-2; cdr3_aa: CASSQPLGGANVLTF; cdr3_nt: TGTGCCAGCAGCCAACCGTTGGGTGGGGCCAACGTCCTGACTTTC
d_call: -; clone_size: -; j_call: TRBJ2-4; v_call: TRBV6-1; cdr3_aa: CASTTGDTLDSQYF; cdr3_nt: TGTGCCAGCACCACTGGGGACACCTTAGACTCTCAGTACTTC
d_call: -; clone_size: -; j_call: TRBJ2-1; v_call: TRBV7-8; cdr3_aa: CASSSFNNEQFF; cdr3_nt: TGTGCCAGCAGCTCCTTTAACAATGAGCAGTTCTTC
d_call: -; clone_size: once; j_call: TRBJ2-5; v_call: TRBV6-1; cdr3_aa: CASSDGLYLETQYF; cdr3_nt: TGTGCCAGCAGTGACGGCCTTTATTTGGAGACCCAGTACTTC
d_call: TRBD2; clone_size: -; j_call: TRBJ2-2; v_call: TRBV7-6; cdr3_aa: CASSQGLAGGGDTGELFF; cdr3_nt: TGTGCCAGCAGCCAGGGACTAGCGGGAGGAGGGGACACCGGGGAGCTGTTTTTT
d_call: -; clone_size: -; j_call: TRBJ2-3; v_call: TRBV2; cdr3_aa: CASSQRGNQPQYF; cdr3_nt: TGTGCCAGCTCGCAGCGAGGCAATCAGCCCCAGTATTTT
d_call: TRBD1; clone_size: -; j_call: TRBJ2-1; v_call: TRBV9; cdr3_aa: CASSVSPGQGFGNEQFF; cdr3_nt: TGTGCCAGCAGCGTAAGTCCGGGACAGGGTTTTGGCAATGAGCAGTTCTTC
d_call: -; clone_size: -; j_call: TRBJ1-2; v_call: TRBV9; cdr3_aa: CASSVEAREYGGYTF; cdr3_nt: TGTGCCAGCAGCGTAGAGGCCAGGGAATATGGCGGCTACACCTTC
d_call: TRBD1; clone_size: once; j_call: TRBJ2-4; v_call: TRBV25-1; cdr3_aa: CASSLTGGQNIQYF; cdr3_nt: TGTGCCAGCAGTCTGACAGGGGGCCAAAACATTCAGTACTTC
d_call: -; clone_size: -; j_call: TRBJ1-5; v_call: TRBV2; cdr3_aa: CASRRRGWDSNQPQHF; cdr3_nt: TGTGCCAGCAGGCGTCGGGGGTGGGATAGCAATCAGCCCCAGCATTTT
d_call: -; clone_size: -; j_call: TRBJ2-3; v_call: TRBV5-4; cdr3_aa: CASSFPGDRYTDTQYF; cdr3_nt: TGTGCCAGCAGCTTTCCCGGGGACCGATACACAGATACGCAGTATTTT
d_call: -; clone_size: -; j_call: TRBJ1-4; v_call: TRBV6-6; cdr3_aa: CASSLIEKLFF; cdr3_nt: TGTGCCAGCAGCCTGATTGAAAAACTGTTTTTT
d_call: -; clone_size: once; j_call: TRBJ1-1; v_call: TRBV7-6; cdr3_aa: CASSDRRVTEAFF; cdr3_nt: TGTGCCAGCAGCGACCGCAGGGTCACTGAAGCTTTCTTT
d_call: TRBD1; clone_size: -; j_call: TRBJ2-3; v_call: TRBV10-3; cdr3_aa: CAISEAGTGPLTDTQYF; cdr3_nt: TGTGCCATCAGTGAAGCTGGGACAGGGCCACTCACAGATACGCAGTATTTT
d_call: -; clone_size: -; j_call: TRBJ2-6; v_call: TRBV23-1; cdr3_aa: CASSQVSGTSGANVLTF; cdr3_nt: TGCGCCAGCAGTCAAGTCTCCGGGACCTCCGGGGCCAACGTCCTGACTTTC
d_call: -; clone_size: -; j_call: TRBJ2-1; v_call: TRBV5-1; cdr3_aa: CASSATIFSYNEQFF; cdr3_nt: TGCGCCAGCAGCGCCACTATTTTCTCCTACAATGAGCAGTTCTTC
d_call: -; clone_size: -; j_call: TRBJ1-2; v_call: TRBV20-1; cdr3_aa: CSASQGYTF; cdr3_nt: TGCAGTGCTAGTCAAGGCTACACCTTC
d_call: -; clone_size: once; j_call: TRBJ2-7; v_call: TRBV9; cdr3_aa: CASNPSDSLDSYEQYF; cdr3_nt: TGTGCCAGCAACCCCTCGGACAGCCTCGATTCCTACGAGCAGTACTTC
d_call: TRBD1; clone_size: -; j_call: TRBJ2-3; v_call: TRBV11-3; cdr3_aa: CASSSDRADTQYF; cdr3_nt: TGTGCCAGCAGCTCCGACAGGGCCGATACGCAGTATTTT
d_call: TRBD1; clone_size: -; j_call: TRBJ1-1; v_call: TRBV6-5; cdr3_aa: CASSFGTGNTEAFF; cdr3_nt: TGTGCCAGCAGTTTCGGGACAGGGAACACTGAAGCTTTCTTT
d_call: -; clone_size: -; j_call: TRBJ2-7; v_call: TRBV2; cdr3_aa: CASRPMTGSYEQYF; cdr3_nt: TGTGCCAGCCGCCCCATGACGGGGTCCTACGAGCAGTACTTC
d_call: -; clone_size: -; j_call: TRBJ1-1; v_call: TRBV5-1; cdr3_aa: CASSLVDTEAFF; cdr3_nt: TGCGCCAGCAGCTTGGTTGACACTGAAGCTTTCTTT
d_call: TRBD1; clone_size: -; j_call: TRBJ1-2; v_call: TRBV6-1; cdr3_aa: CASRLTGVTWGYTF; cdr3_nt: TGTGCCAGCAGATTGACAGGGGTAACTTGGGGCTACACCTTC
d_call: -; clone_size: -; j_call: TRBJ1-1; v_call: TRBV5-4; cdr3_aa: CASSMMGGMNTEAFF; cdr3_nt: TGTGCCAGCAGCATGATGGGGGGAATGAACACTGAAGCTTTCTTT